The T cell receptor (beta chain) under discussion was sequenced for a study of T-cell reconstitution after alpha-beta-depleted transplantation in children. A library of TCRbeta sequences, prepared with unique molecular identifiers, was generated. TCRdb re-derived calls from the PCR reads in MiXCR, one entry per CDR3 protein. In the table there are around 340,000 distinct CDR3 sequences, about an eighth of which are singletons. There are 15 residues in the CDR3. Trimming removed 7 bases from V and 2 bases from J, with 15 bases in between. The chain links TRBV12-3 or TRBV12-4 to TRBJ2-1, with D possibly being TRBD2 (6 bases). Sequences were derived from PBMCs, sampled from the stem cell graft. The receptor was isolated from a human donor who donated a stem cell graft to a child with Fanconi anemia. CDR3 in DNA: TGTGCCAGCACCCGCGGGATGGGGACCTACAATGAGCAGTTCTTC. This codes for CASTRGMGTYNEQFF.